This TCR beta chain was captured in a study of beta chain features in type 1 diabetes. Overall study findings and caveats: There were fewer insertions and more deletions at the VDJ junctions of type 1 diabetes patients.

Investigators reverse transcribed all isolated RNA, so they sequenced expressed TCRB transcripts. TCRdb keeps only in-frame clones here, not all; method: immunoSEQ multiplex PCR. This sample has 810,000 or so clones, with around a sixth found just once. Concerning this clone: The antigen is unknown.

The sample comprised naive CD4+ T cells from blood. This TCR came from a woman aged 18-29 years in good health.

This CDR3 reads CASSLAGLGVYEQFF. CDR3 DNA sequence: TGTGCCAGCAGCTTAGCGGGACTAGGGGTCTATGAGCAGTTCTTC. The V gene is TRBV7-9, the J gene TRBJ2-1; TRBD2 matches at 8 bases. V was clipped by 0 bases and J by 8 bases; unmatched bases: 6. Per the germline V gene, CDR1 is SEHNR and CDR2 is FQNEAQ (reference sequence). This CDR3 spans 15 amino acids. The entire variable domain, with the rest obtained from reference TRBV7-9 and TRBJ2-1, is as follows: DTGVSQNPRHKITKRGQNVTFRCDPISEHNRLYWYRQTLGQGPEFLTYFQNEAQLEKSRLLSDRFSAERPKGSFSTLEIQRTEQGDSAMYLCASSLAGLGVYEQFFGPGTRLTVL.